The 32 T cell receptor beta chains presented below share a single source sample, sequenced in a study of shared clonotypes between healthy human individuals. Naive CD8 isolation took CD45RO-negative cells positively selected for CCR7 and excluded terminally differentiated effector memory CD45RA+ cells. TCRdb's copy holds only in-frame clones and misses some; the assay was immunoSEQ multiplex PCR. The sample contains some 2 million clones, approximately 95% of which appear only once. The sequenced material came from naive CD8+ T cells sorted from blood. Receptors originate from a young man in good health.

This sequence joins TRBV7-6 and TRBJ1-4; D might be TRBD1 (5 bases). Germline V lookup: CDR1 SGHVS, CDR2 FNYEAQ. Trimming took off 5 bases at V and 11 bases at J, with 24 bases between the two ends. The CDR3 consists of 16 residues. As DNA, the CDR3 is TGTGCCAGCAGCGACCATTTGGGGGGTCCATATTCGAAACTGTTTTTT. Protein: CASSDHLGGPYSKLFF.

V and J are TRBV2 and TRBJ2-1, with TRBD2 matching 8 bases. The CDR3 runs 15 residues. V shed 2 bases, J shed 2 bases, and the junction held 2 bases outside the gene matches. The germline CDR1 and CDR2 sequences are SNHLY and FYNNEI. CDR3 bases: TGTGCCAGCAGTGAATTAGCGGGGCCCTACAATGAGCAGTTCTTC. Protein sequence: CASSELAGPYNEQFF.

The chain is built from TRBV5-6 and TRBJ1-1; perhaps TRBD1 as D (6 bases). The length of the CDR3 is 15 residues. Germline CDR1 and CDR2: SGHDT and YYEEEE. V was trimmed by 0 bases and J by 1 base, leaving 10 bases between them. The CDR3 coding sequence is TGTGCCAGCAGCTTGGCCGGAGGGGGGAACACTGAAGCTTTCTTT. Amino acids: CASSLAGGGNTEAFF. The full variable domain, with the rest looked up from reference TRBV5-6 and TRBJ1-1, is DAGVTQSPTHLIKTRGQQVTLRCSPKSGHDTVSWYQQALGQGPQFIFQYYEEEERQRGNFPDRFSGHQFPNYSSELNVNALLLGDSALYLCASSLAGGGNTEAFFGQGTRLTVV.

V is TRBV2 and J is TRBJ2-7; D could derive from TRBD1 or TRBD2 (5 bases each). Trimming removed 7 bases at V and 0 bases at J, with 22 bases between. CDR1 is SNHLY, CDR2 FYNNEI, per germline. This CDR3 comprises 17 residues. CDR3 sequence (DNA): TGTGCCAGCATTCCCCCGCACCTGGGGGTCAGCTCCTACGAGCAGTACTTC. Its protein product is CASIPPHLGVSSYEQYF.

V gene TRBV6-5 combines with J gene TRBJ2-2; the match to TRBD1 covers 7 bases. The CDR3 runs to 15 residues. The ends lost 2 bases at V and 4 bases at J; junction bases unmatched: 4. CDR1 is MNHEY, CDR2 SVGAGI, per germline. The DNA of the CDR3 is TGTGCCAGCAGTTACGGTTCAGGGGGCACCGGGGAGCTGTTTTTT. This sequence encodes CASSYGSGGTGELFF.

The chain uses TRBV7-2 and TRBJ1-2, with TRBD1 as a possible D gene (5 bases). Trimming took 6 bases from V and 7 from J, leaving 21 bases between them. The germline CDR1 and CDR2 sequences are SGHTA and FQGNSA. There are 15 residues in the CDR3. CDR3 region: CASSTGDLHGRGYTF. The DNA of the CDR3 is TGTGCCAGCAGTACGGGGGACCTCCACGGCCGTGGCTACACCTTC. Based on the CDR3 plus reference TRBV7-2 and TRBJ1-2, the full variable domain is GAGVSQSPSNKVTEKGKDVELRCDPISGHTALYWYRQSLGQGLEFLIYFQGNSAPDKSGLPSDRFSAERTGGSVSTLTIQRTQQEDSAVYLCASSTGDLHGRGYTFGSGTRLTVV.

In this sample, this clone turned up a few times. This specimen includes other DNA sequences encoding the same CDR3. V gene TRBV27 combines with J gene TRBJ2-3; weak D call: TRBD2 (6 bases). The V end lost 4 bases, the J end lost 0 bases, and 8 bases lay between the germline ends. The length of the CDR3 is 14 residues. Looked up from germline, CDR1 is MNHEY and CDR2 is SMNVEV (reference sequence). CDR3 region: CASSSAGSTDTQYF. The CDR3 coding sequence is TGTGCCAGCAGTTCGGCGGGGAGCACAGATACGCAGTATTTT.

The CDR3: CASSQALGNQPQHF. In nucleotides, the CDR3 is TGTGCCAGCAGTCAAGCCCTCGGCAATCAGCCCCAGCATTTT. The rearrangement links TRBV28 to TRBJ1-5; D ambiguous. Trimming took 5 bases from V and 2 from J, leaving 10 bases between them. Germline lookup yields CDR1 MDHEN and CDR2 SYDVKM. CDR3 length: 14 amino acids.

This clone came up once. The chain uses TRBV6-5 and TRBJ1-4, with D unclear. This CDR3 comprises 15 residues. Trimming pared 6 bases from V and 8 bases from J, leaving 19 bases between. Germline V gene lookup returns CDR1 MNHEY and CDR2 SVGAGI. CDR3 protein: CASSPEEGVREKLFF. The DNA for the CDR3 is TGTGCCAGCAGCCCAGAGGAGGGAGTAAGGGAAAAACTGTTTTTT.

The J gene is TRBJ2-5, the V gene TRBV6-4; perhaps D is TRBD1 or TRBD2 (5 bases each). This CDR3 is 13 amino acids long. CDR1 is MRHNA and CDR2 is SNTAGT in the germline V gene. The V gene lost 8 bases and the J gene lost 4 bases, with 14 bases spanning the gap. The CDR3 is CASPTGAPETQYF. The CDR3, as DNA: TGTGCCAGCCCGACCGGGGCTCCAGAGACCCAGTACTTC.

V gene TRBV7-8 combines with J gene TRBJ2-3, with 8 nucleotides matching TRBD2. Germline CDR1 and CDR2: SGHVS and FQNEAQ. V was clipped by 5 bases and J by 6 bases; unmatched bases: 10. The CDR3 covers 15 residues. The CDR3 spells CASSPGTSRSDTQYF. CDR3 DNA sequence: TGTGCCAGCAGCCCGGGGACTAGTAGGTCCGATACGCAGTATTTT. Variable domain in full (rest from reference TRBV7-8 and TRBJ2-3): GAGVSQSPRYKVAKRGQDVALRCDPISGHVSLFWYQQALGQGPEFLTYFQNEAQLDKSGLPSDRFFAERPEGSVSTLKIQRTQQEDSAVYLCASSPGTSRSDTQYFGPGTRLTVL.

V usage is TRBV10-3 and J usage is TRBJ2-2, with 11 bases identical to TRBD2. V shed 4 bases and J 0 bases; nucleotides not matched to a gene: 4. This CDR3 has 17 amino acids. Germline assignment: CDR1 ENHRY and CDR2 SYGVKD. Here the CDR3 DNA reads TGTGCCATCAGTGCTCTAGCGGGGGGATCGAACACCGGGGAGCTGTTTTTT. Protein: CAISALAGGSNTGELFF.

The sample holds a few counts of this clone. Other DNA sequences within the sample encode an identical CDR3. J is TRBJ2-7 and V is TRBV5-6; tentatively, D is TRBD1 or TRBD2 (5 bases each). Per germline, CDR1 SGHDT and CDR2 YYEEEE. The CDR3 has 12 amino acids. V was shortened by 4 bases and J by 0 bases, with 5 bases between the two germline ends. The CDR3 sequence: CASSGGSYEQYF. DNA of the CDR3: TGTGCCAGCAGCGGGGGCTCCTACGAGCAGTACTTC.

As concerns this clone: This specimen includes other DNA sequences encoding the same CDR3. The V and J genes are TRBV27 and TRBJ2-1; TRBD1 agrees at 9 bases. Trimming at V came to 6 bases and at J to 4 bases, leaving 7 bases not matched to a gene. The CDR3 covers 15 residues. Germline V CDR1 and CDR2: MNHEY, SMNVEV (reference sequence). CDR3 sequence (DNA): TGTGCCAGCAGCCCAGACAGGGGGTTTTACAATGAGCAGTTCTTC. Amino acid sequence: CASSPDRGFYNEQFF.

This chain joins TRBV16 and TRBJ1-5; tentatively, D is TRBD1 (5 bases). The CDR3 contains 15 residues. V was shortened by 3 bases and J by 2 bases, with 11 bases between the two germline ends. Germline V gene data show CDR1 as KGHSY and CDR2 as FQNENV. The CDR3 loop reads CASSHERDGNQPQHF. In nucleotides, the CDR3 is TGTGCCAGCAGCCACGAAAGGGACGGCAATCAGCCCCAGCATTTT.

The chain employs TRBV2 and TRBJ1-1; D is unclear. Per germline, CDR1 SNHLY and CDR2 FYNNEI. V was trimmed by 3 bases and J by 2 bases, leaving 10 bases between them. This CDR3 is 14 amino acids long. The CDR3 region has the DNA TGTGCCAGCAGTGACCCGGGAGCTAACACTGAAGCTTTCTTT. It yields the protein CASSDPGANTEAFF.

The rearrangement uses TRBV4-3 and TRBJ2-1; TRBD2 matches 7 bases. Per germline, CDR1 LGHNA and CDR2 YSLEER. The CDR3 has 18 amino acids. The junction had 12 bases not matched to a gene; V was cut back by 0 bases and J by 4 bases. The CDR3 DNA follows: TGCGCCAGCAGCCAAGAATTTTCTGCGGGAGCTAGTTACAATGAGCAGTTCTTC. It yields the protein CASSQEFSAGASYNEQFF.

The V gene is TRBV7-6, the J gene TRBJ2-6; maybe TRBD1 (6 bases). Trimming took off 1 base at V and 0 bases at J, with 13 bases between the two ends. CDR3 length: 18 residues. The germline CDR1 and CDR2 sequences are SGHVS and FNYEAQ. The CDR3 is CASSLDRQAYSGANVLTF. The CDR3 nucleotides read TGTGCCAGCAGCTTAGATCGACAGGCGTACTCTGGGGCCAACGTCCTGACTTTC.

V usage is TRBV13 and J usage is TRBJ2-5; 9 bases line up with TRBD2. Unmatched junction bases numbered 4, after V lost 3 bases and J lost 5 bases. Germline V gene data show CDR1 as PRHDT and CDR2 as FYEKMQ (reference sequence). This CDR3 comprises 14 residues. The DNA for the CDR3 is TGTGCCAGCAGCTTCGGCGGGGGGGCTGAGACCCAGTACTTC. It is translated as CASSFGGGAETQYF.

The genes are TRBV27 and TRBJ2-2, with TRBD1 matching over 7 bases. J was trimmed by 5 bases and V by 5 bases; bases with no gene match: 11. The germline CDR1 and CDR2 sequences are MNHEY and SMNVEV (reference sequence). The CDR3 has 16 residues. DNA of the CDR3: TGTGCCAGCAGTGGACCCGGACAGGTCCCAACCGGGGAGCTGTTTTTT. Protein: CASSGPGQVPTGELFF.

Here the CDR3 DNA reads TGTGCCAGCACCGACAGGGATCGTTCACCCCTCCACTTT. Protein: CASTDRDRSPLHF. This chain joins TRBV6-1 and TRBJ1-6, with 7 bases lining up with TRBD1. Germline trimming cut 7 bases from V and 9 bases from J; bases unmatched to any gene: 6. CDR3 length equals 13 residues. Germline V CDR1 and CDR2: MNHNS, SASEGT.

J is TRBJ1-1 and V is TRBV19; TRBD1 agrees at 8 bases. Germline values: CDR1 LNHDA, CDR2 SQIVND (reference sequence). CDR3 length: 14 amino acids. V was pared by 9 bases and J by 4 bases, with 10 bases of the junction left unmatched. The CDR3 region is CASSDRAGFTEAFF. CDR3 in DNA: TGTGCCAGCTCGGACAGGGCTGGTTTCACTGAAGCTTTCTTT.

The V call is TRBV19, the J call TRBJ1-4, with D unresolved. Germline CDR1 reads LNHDA; CDR2 reads SQIVND (reference sequence). The CDR3 has 12 residues. V lost 4 bases and J lost 7, with 7 bases in between. CDR3 bases: TGTGCCAGTAGTACGTCTAGTGAAAAACTGTTTTTT. Residues: CASSTSSEKLFF.

The chain uses TRBV4-1 and TRBJ1-4; D ambiguous. The V gene lost 4 bases and the J gene lost 7 bases, with 7 bases spanning the gap. CDR3 length equals 12 residues. Germline loops: CDR1 MGHRA, CDR2 YSYEKL. CDR3: CASSPLGEKLFF. In nucleotides, the CDR3 is TGCGCCAGCAGCCCGCTGGGTGAAAAACTGTTTTTT.

For this clone: Other DNA sequences of this sample code for an identical CDR3. This rearrangement joins TRBV12-5 to TRBJ1-5; no clear D gene. V lost 5 bases and J lost 7, with 6 bases in between. The CDR3 contains 11 residues. The germline V gene has CDR1 LGHNT and CDR2 FRNRAP. The CDR3 loop reads CASGLNQPQHF. In DNA form, the CDR3 reads TGTGCTAGTGGTCTCAACCAGCCCCAGCATTTT. Looking up the rest from reference TRBV12-5 and TRBJ1-5 gives the full variable domain: DARVTQTPRHKVTEMGQEVTMRCQPILGHNTVFWYRQTMMQGLELLAYFRNRAPLDDSGMPKDRFSAEMPDATLATLKIQPSEPRDSAVYFCASGLNQPQHFGDGTRLSIL.

The J gene is TRBJ1-2, the V gene TRBV30; TRBD1 matches at 8 bases. The CDR3 has 14 residues. Trimming cost V 5 bases and J 5 bases; bases outside gene matches: 10. Germline V gene sequence: CDR1 GTSNPN, CDR2 SVGIG (reference sequence). This chain's CDR3 is CAWESGGDEYGYTF. In nucleotides, the CDR3 is TGTGCCTGGGAGTCAGGGGGCGACGAGTATGGCTACACCTTC.

The chain employs TRBV25-1 and TRBJ1-1; no reliable D call. V lost 4 bases to trimming and J lost 0 bases, with 6 bases between them. CDR3 size: 13 residues. Germline CDR1 and CDR2: MGHDK and SYGVNS. The CDR3 sequence is CASSVGMNTEAFF. In DNA, the CDR3 is TGTGCCAGCAGTGTGGGGATGAACACTGAAGCTTTCTTT. Full variable domain (outside the CDR3, taken from reference TRBV25-1 and TRBJ1-1): EADIYQTPRYLVIGTGKKITLECSQTMGHDKMYWYQQDPGMELHLIHYSYGVNSTEKGDLSSESTVSRIRTEHFPLTLESARPSHTSQYLCASSVGMNTEAFFGQGTRLTVV.

The J gene is TRBJ2-7, the V gene TRBV7-8, with D uncertain. Trimming removed 2 bases from V and 4 bases from J, with 9 bases in between. Per germline, CDR1 SGHVS and CDR2 FQNEAQ. This CDR3 is 13 amino acids long. The CDR3 bases are TGTGCCAGCAGCTTACCCGACCCTTACGAGCAGTACTTC. This gives the protein CASSLPDPYEQYF.

CDR3 in amino acids: CASSLENIQYF. Written as DNA, the CDR3 is TGTGCCAGCAGTCTTGAAAACATTCAGTACTTC. The chain couples TRBV7-9 to TRBJ2-4; D is uncertain. V gave up 6 bases and J gave up 5 bases, with 5 bases separating them. Germline CDR1 SEHNR, CDR2 FQNEAQ (reference sequence). The CDR3 covers 11 residues.

This chain uses TRBV12-5 with TRBJ2-7; no reliable D call. The germline gives CDR1 LGHNT, CDR2 FRNRAP. There are 13 residues in the CDR3. V lost 3 bases and J 4 bases, leaving 10 bases between the germline ends. The CDR3 region is CASGFGLGYEQYF. CDR3 sequence (DNA): TGTGCTAGTGGTTTCGGGCTCGGATACGAGCAGTACTTC.

The rearrangement joins TRBV6-1 to TRBJ2-7; D may be TRBD1 (5 bases). The CDR3 sequence is 15 residues long. The germline gives CDR1 MNHNS, CDR2 SASEGT. V gave up 3 bases and J gave up 3 bases, with 15 bases separating them. CDR3 region: CASSEFLGVVYEQYF. As DNA, the CDR3 is TGTGCCAGCAGTGAGTTCCTAGGGGTCGTCTACGAGCAGTACTTC.

This chain uses TRBV7-9 with TRBJ1-4; D gene unclear. Germline CDR1 and CDR2: SEHNR and FQNEAQ (reference sequence). The CDR3 runs 15 residues. Trimming removed 0 bases from V and 5 bases from J, with 10 bases in between. The CDR3 DNA follows: TGTGCCAGCAGCTTAGCCGAGGGCTTCAATGAAAAACTGTTTTTT. Protein: CASSLAEGFNEKLFF.